This T cell receptor (beta chain) is drawn from a study of beta chain features in type 1 diabetes. CD4+ cells of the naive, central memory, regulatory and stem cell-like memory types were sorted via CD45RO/CCR7/CD25/CD127/CD95/CD27. The isolated RNA, all of it, was reverse transcribed, so expressed TCRB transcripts were what got sequenced. Libraries were prepared by immunoSEQ multiplex PCR; TCRdb keeps only in-frame clonotypes and omits some of them. The table lists approximately 730,000 clones, under 15% of them singletons, with around 0.022% in the top ten. Per the germline V gene, CDR1 is SEHNR and CDR2 is FQNEAQ (reference sequence). The germline V and J ends were trimmed by 1 base and 7 bases, with 17 bases remaining between them. This CDR3 region has 16 residues. About this clone: What it binds is not known.

Study observations and caveats: For Type 1 diabetes patients, all four CD4+ subsets carried TCRB CDR3s that were moderately but significantly shorter. Cells with high TCR expression could be over-represented when cDNA is sequenced.

This rearrangement joins TRBV7-9 to TRBJ2-1; possible D gene TRBD2, 5 bases. Sequenced input: naive CD4+ T cells from blood. The TCR was taken from a man aged 18 to 29 with type 1 diabetes. The CDR3 region has the DNA TGTGCCAGCAGCTTAGTTGGGCTAGGCCGGGGTAATGAGCAGTTCTTC. Translation: CASSLVGLGRGNEQFF. The whole variable domain, filled in from reference TRBV7-9 and TRBJ2-1, reads DTGVSQNPRHKITKRGQNVTFRCDPISEHNRLYWYRQTLGQGPEFLTYFQNEAQLEKSRLLSDRFSAERPKGSFSTLEIQRTEQGDSAMYLCASSLVGLGRGNEQFFGPGTRLTVL.